This TCR beta chain was found in a study of type 1 and type 2 diabetes patients. This clonotype occurred many times. The PCR template was genomic DNA. A primer set of 30 forward and 13 reverse primers amplified the CDR3. From the multiplex PCR reads, TCRdb called clonotypes with MiXCR, one entry per CDR3 protein. The sample has around 300,000 distinct CDR3 sequences; approximately 50% are singletons. Trimming took off 7 bases at V and 9 bases at J, with 16 bases between the two ends. Germline loops: CDR1 MNHEY, CDR2 SMNVEV (reference sequence). The CDR3 sequence is 13 residues long. This sequence joins TRBV27 and TRBJ2-1; D perhaps matches TRBD1 (6 bases). The sample taken for sequencing was peripheral blood mononuclear cells (PBMCs). This clonotype was obtained from a man younger than 30 with type 2 diabetes. CDR3 bases: TGTGCCAGCAACGCAGGGGAAACCGGTGAGCAGTTCTTC. Amino acids: CASNAGETGEQFF.